This is a list of T cell receptor beta chains from one sample in a study of cytomegalovirus exposure and HLA in healthy donors. Assay used: immunoSEQ multiplex PCR; TCRdb lists only in-frame clones, some missing. The sample holds roughly 180,000 clones; about 83% are singletons and the top ten take approximately 2.6%. The sample was PBMCs. The receptor source for this set is a female donor in good health and CMV-seronegative. CDR3s include the opening cysteine and the closing phenylalanine or tryptophan. The D gene is left open where the match is weak. Clone size is shown for a subset of rows, as once, few, many or a class of expanded clone.

>TRBJ2-7|NA|TRBV6-6|NA
TGTGCCAGCAGTTATGTCCGGGTATCCTCCTACGAGCAGTACTTC
CASSYVRVSSYEQYF
>TRBJ1-1|NA|TRBV11-2|few
TGTGCCAGCAGCTTCACACAGCCGAACACTGAAGCTTTCTTT
CASSFTQPNTEAFF
>TRBJ1-3|NA|TRBV21-1|NA
TGTGCCAGTCGGCCCGCGGTTCCGGGACAGGGAAACACCATATATTTT
CASRPAVPGQGNTIYF
>TRBJ2-3|TRBD2|TRBV6-5|once
TGTGCCAGCAGACATAGCGGGAGCAGGACAGATACGCAGTATTTT
CASRHSGSRTDTQYF
>TRBJ2-7|TRBD1|TRBV2|NA
TGTGCCAGCAGTGGAGGGACAGGGAGCTACGAGCAGTACTTC
CASSGGTGSYEQYF
>TRBJ2-1|TRBD2|TRBV10-3|NA
TGTGCCATCAAAACGGGGGGGATTGAAAATGAGCAGTTCTTC
CAIKTGGIENEQFF
>TRBJ1-1|NA|TRBV7-9|few
TGTGCCAGCAGCTTAGCACACAGATACACTGAAGCTTTCTTT
CASSLAHRYTEAFF
>TRBJ2-5|TRBD1|TRBV28|once
TGTGCCAACCTCTCGGACAGGGGGGAAGAGACCCAGTACTTC
CANLSDRGEETQYF
>TRBJ2-5|NA|TRBV9|NA
TGTGCCAGCAGCACCACCGAACAGAAAGAAGAGACCCAGTACTTC
CASSTTEQKEETQYF
>TRBJ1-1|NA|TRBV28|few
TGTGCCAGCCAAAATGTGGCAGAAGCTTTCTTT
CASQNVAEAFF
>TRBJ2-1|NA|TRBV5-4|NA
TGTGCCAGCAGCACCTACGGTCGGCAGTTCTTC
CASSTYGRQFF
>TRBJ1-4|TRBD1|TRBV6-1|NA
TGTGCCAGCAGTGAAAGGGGGCCCGGACGGCTGGCAACTAATGAAAAACTGTTTTTT
CASSERGPGRLATNEKLFF
>TRBJ2-3|NA|TRBV11-3|NA
TGTGCCAGCAGCTTAGCCCTTCCCTTAGGGGTGAGCACAGATACGCAGTATTTT
CASSLALPLGVSTDTQYF
>TRBJ2-3|TRBD2|TRBV7-9|NA
TGTGCCAGCAGCTGGGGACTAGCGGGGTCCCTACCCACAGATACGCAGTATTTT
CASSWGLAGSLPTDTQYF
>TRBJ2-5|TRBD1|TRBV14|NA
TGTGCCAGCAGCCAAGATATTGTGGGACAGTTGGACTTC
CASSQDIVGQLDF
>TRBJ2-1|NA|TRBV5-1|NA
TGCGCCAGCAGCGGTGGTAATTGGGGTCAGGGGTTCTTC
CASSGGNWGQGFF
>TRBJ1-2|NA|TRBV30|NA
TGTGCCTGGAGTGCCATTTTCGGCTATGGCTACACCTTC
CAWSAIFGYGYTF
>TRBJ1-3|NA|TRBV5-1|NA
TGCGCCAGCAGCTTGGGGCAGGCAGGCTCTGGAAACACCATATATTTT
CASSLGQAGSGNTIYF
>TRBJ2-1|TRBD2|TRBV27|NA
TGTGCCAGCAGTACAAGACTAGCGGTCTACAATGAGCAGTTCTTC
CASSTRLAVYNEQFF
>TRBJ1-2|NA|TRBV5-4|NA
TGTGCCAGCAGCTTGGGGGCCGGGGGGTATGGCTACACCTTC
CASSLGAGGYGYTF
>TRBJ2-2|TRBD2|TRBV4-2|NA
TGTGCCAGCAGCCCCACTAGCGGTTACGCGAACACCGGGGAGCTGTTTTTT
CASSPTSGYANTGELFF
>TRBJ1-4|NA|TRBV29-1|NA
TGCAGCGTTGGGTTGCCCACAGGCGTTAATGAAAAACTGTTTTTT
CSVGLPTGVNEKLFF